This passage covers 14 T cell receptor beta chains from one sample sequenced in a study of cytomegalovirus exposure and HLA in healthy donors. The PCR contained 60 Vbeta and 13 Jbeta primers. TCRdb's copy holds only in-frame clones and misses some; the assay was immunoSEQ multiplex PCR. The sample holds roughly 150,000 clones, 76% seen once. The sample was PBMCs. The receptors stem from a male donor in good health and CMV-seronegative.

This sequence joins TRBV7-3 and TRBJ2-1, with 7 bases aligning to TRBD1. V dropped 4 bases and J dropped 8; count of bases not matched to a gene: 8. The germline V gene has CDR1 SGHTA and CDR2 FQGTGA. The CDR3 sequence is 14 residues long. CDR3 sequence reads: CASSSSDRRDEQFF. CDR3 coding DNA: TGTGCCAGCAGCTCTTCGGACAGGCGGGATGAGCAGTTCTTC.

The J gene is TRBJ1-5, the V gene TRBV27, with a weak D call TRBD1 (5 bases). The length of the CDR3 is 13 residues. V shed 6 bases and J shed 2 bases, with 8 bases lying between them. Germline CDR1 and CDR2: MNHEY and SMNVEV (reference sequence). DNA for the CDR3: TGTGCCAGCAGACTGACAGGCAATCAGCCCCAGCATTTT. It is translated as CASRLTGNQPQHF.

The chain carries TRBV7-6 and TRBJ2-1; no definite D call. This CDR3 has 15 amino acids. V gave up 7 bases and J gave up 0 bases, with 13 bases separating them. CDR1 is SGHVS and CDR2 is FNYEAQ in the germline V gene. CDR3 coding DNA: TGTGCCAGCACCCTTTCAGAGGCCTCCTACAATGAGCAGTTCTTC. The encoded protein is CASTLSEASYNEQFF.

This chain links TRBV6-1 with TRBJ2-3; no clear D. The CDR3 spans 14 residues. V dropped 2 bases and J dropped 6 bases, with 12 bases sitting between them. The germline V gene has CDR1 MNHNS and CDR2 SASEGT. CDR3 loop: CASSELSVSDTQYF. The CDR3 nucleotides read TGTGCCAGCAGTGAACTCTCTGTGTCGGATACGCAGTATTTT.

The chain is built from TRBV27 and TRBJ2-1, with a tentative D call TRBD2 (6 bases). This CDR3 region has 14 residues. Trimming pared 6 bases from V and 5 bases from J, leaving 14 bases between. CDR1 MNHEY and CDR2 SMNVEV come from the germline V gene (reference sequence). The CDR3 DNA follows: TGTGCCAGCAGCCCCTTGGGACTGGACAATGAGCAGTTCTTC. Protein product: CASSPLGLDNEQFF.

The rearrangement links TRBV19 to TRBJ2-5, with 7 positions matching TRBD2. The J segment lost 0 bases and the V segment lost 3 bases, leaving 13 bases of the junction unmatched. CDR3 size: 18 residues. The germline gives CDR1 LNHDA, CDR2 SQIVND (reference sequence). CDR3 sequence: CASSIWGGLGTHQETQYF. The CDR3 coding sequence is TGTGCCAGTAGTATTTGGGGGGGATTAGGGACTCACCAAGAGACCCAGTACTTC.

In this sample, this clone turned up a few times. The rearrangement joins TRBV27 to TRBJ2-2, with D possibly being TRBD1 (5 bases). The CDR3 loop spans 16 amino acids. Trimming stripped 5 bases from V and 0 bases from J, with 13 bases between. In germline, CDR1 is MNHEY, CDR2 SMNVEV (reference sequence). CDR3 sequence reads: CASSHRQLTNTGELFF. The CDR3 bases are TGTGCCAGCAGTCACCGACAGCTGACGAACACCGGGGAGCTGTTTTTT.

V usage is TRBV5-1 and J usage is TRBJ1-4; D is unresolved. Germline V gives CDR1 SGHRS, CDR2 YFSETQ. V lost 0 bases to trimming and J lost 0 bases, with 9 bases between them. This CDR3 spans 16 amino acids. The CDR3 protein is CASSLGHPATNEKLFF. In DNA, the CDR3 is TGCGCCAGCAGCTTGGGACATCCTGCAACTAATGAAAAACTGTTTTTT.

V and J are TRBV4-1 and TRBJ1-2, with TRBD1 identical over 9 bases. Germline CDR1 and CDR2: MGHRA and YSYEKL. The CDR3 contains 14 residues. With 4 bases clipped from V and 2 bases from J, the junction kept 2 bases outside the gene matches. CDR3 residues: CASSRQGVNYGYTF. CDR3 coding DNA: TGCGCCAGCAGCCGACAGGGGGTGAACTATGGCTACACCTTC.

V gene TRBV6-6 combines with J gene TRBJ1-1; D is unclear. V gave up 2 bases and J gave up 5 bases, with 9 bases separating them. Per germline, CDR1 MNHNY and CDR2 SVGAGI (reference sequence). The CDR3 runs 13 residues. CDR3 sequence reads: CASSYGTETEAFF. In DNA form, the CDR3 reads TGTGCCAGCAGTTACGGTACAGAAACTGAAGCTTTCTTT.

The chain joins TRBV30 to TRBJ1-2; a possible D gene is TRBD1 (6 bases). Germline V gene data show CDR1 as GTSNPN and CDR2 as SVGIG (reference sequence). There are 14 residues in the CDR3. The V end lost 0 bases, the J end lost 3 bases, and 11 bases lay between the germline ends. CDR3: CAWSVNREYYGYTF. DNA for the CDR3: TGTGCCTGGAGTGTGAACAGGGAATACTATGGCTACACCTTC.

CDR3 nucleotides: TGTGCCAGCAGTTTGACAGGGACGACTGAAGCTTTCTTT. Protein: CASSLTGTTEAFF. This chain links TRBV6-1 with TRBJ1-1, with 7 bases identical to TRBD1. CDR3 length equals 13 residues. From germline, CDR1 is MNHNS and CDR2 SASEGT. V trimming: 5 bases; J trimming: 5 bases; junction bases outside the gene matches: 5.

The chain joins TRBV10-3 to TRBJ2-1; 13 nucleotides agree with TRBD2. This CDR3 spans 16 amino acids. V dropped 4 bases and J dropped 3; count of bases not matched to a gene: 3. The germline V gene encodes CDR1 ENHRY and CDR2 SYGVKD. The CDR3 DNA follows: TGTGCCATCAGTGGGACTAGCGGGAGTATCTACAATGAGCAGTTCTTC. Protein product: CAISGTSGSIYNEQFF.

V usage is TRBV6-5 and J usage is TRBJ2-3; D might be TRBD1 (7 bases). CDR1 is MNHEY and CDR2 is SVGAGI in the germline V gene. Trimming removed 2 bases from V and 5 bases from J, with 17 bases in between. The CDR3 runs 16 residues. The CDR3 protein is CASSYGAGGIKDTQYF. CDR3 nucleotides: TGTGCCAGCAGTTACGGCGCAGGGGGGATCAAAGATACGCAGTATTTT.